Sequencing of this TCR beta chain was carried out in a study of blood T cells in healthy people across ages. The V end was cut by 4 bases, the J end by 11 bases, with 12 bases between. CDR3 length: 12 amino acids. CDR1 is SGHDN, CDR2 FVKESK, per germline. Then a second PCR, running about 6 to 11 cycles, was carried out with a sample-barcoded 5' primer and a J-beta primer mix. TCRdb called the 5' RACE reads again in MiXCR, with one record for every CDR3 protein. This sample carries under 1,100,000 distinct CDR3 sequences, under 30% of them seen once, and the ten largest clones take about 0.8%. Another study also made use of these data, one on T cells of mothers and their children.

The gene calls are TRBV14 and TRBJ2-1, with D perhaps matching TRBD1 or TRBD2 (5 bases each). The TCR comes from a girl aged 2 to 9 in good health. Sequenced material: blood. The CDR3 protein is CASSPRGAKQFF. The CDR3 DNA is TGTGCCAGCAGCCCCAGAGGGGCGAAGCAGTTCTTC.